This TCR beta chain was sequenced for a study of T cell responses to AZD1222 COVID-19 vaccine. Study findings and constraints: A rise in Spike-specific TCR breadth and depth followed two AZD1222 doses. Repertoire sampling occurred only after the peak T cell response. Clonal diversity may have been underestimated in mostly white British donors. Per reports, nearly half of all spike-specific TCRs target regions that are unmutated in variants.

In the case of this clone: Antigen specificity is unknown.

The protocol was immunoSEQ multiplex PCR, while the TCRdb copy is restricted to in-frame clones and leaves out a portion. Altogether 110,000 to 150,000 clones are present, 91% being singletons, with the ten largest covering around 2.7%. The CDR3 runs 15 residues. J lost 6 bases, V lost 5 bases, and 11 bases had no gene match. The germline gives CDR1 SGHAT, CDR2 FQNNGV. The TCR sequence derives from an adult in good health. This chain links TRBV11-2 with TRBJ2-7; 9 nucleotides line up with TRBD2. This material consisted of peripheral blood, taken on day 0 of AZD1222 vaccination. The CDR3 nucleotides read TGTGCCAGCAGCCACAGTGGATGGCGGGGGGGCGAGCAGTACTTC. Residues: CASSHSGWRGGEQYF.